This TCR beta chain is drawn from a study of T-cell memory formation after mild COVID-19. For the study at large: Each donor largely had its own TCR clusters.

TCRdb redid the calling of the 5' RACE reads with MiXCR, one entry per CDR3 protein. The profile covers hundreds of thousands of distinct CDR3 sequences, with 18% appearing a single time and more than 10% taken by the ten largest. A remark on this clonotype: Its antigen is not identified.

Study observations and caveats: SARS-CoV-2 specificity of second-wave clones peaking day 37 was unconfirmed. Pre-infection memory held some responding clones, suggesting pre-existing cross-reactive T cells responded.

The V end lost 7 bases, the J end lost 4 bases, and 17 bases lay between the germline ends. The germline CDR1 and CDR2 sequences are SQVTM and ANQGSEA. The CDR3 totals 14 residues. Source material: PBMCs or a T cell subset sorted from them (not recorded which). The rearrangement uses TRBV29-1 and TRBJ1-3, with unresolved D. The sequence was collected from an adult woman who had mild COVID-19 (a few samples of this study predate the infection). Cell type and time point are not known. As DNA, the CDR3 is TGCAGCGCCGGGGAGAGGGTGGGAGGAAACACCATATATTTT. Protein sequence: CSAGERVGGNTIYF.